Included here is one T cell receptor beta chain sequence, with context. Antigen unknown. This sample was included in a study of OX40 agonist ivuxolimab in advanced cancers. Study in general: Ivuxolimab was administered intravenously to patients at 0.01 to 10 mg/kg every 2 weeks. The group had a mean age of around 60 years, ranged from about 20 to 80, and was 80% to 90% male. Study-level results: Low normalized clonal expansion also occurred in some nonresponding patients.

Trimming at V came to 3 bases and at J to 2 bases, leaving 12 bases not matched to a gene. Germline CDR1 and CDR2: SGHTA and FQGNSA. CDR3 size: 18 residues. Profiled with immunoSEQ multiplex PCR; TCRdb holds only in-frame clones, not every one. This sample has roughly 71,000 clones, with 60% to 80% found just once. The study sampled blood at baseline, cycle 4 day 1, and cycle 7 day 1. Sequenced here: CD4+ or CD8+ T cells sorted from blood, sampled in a trial of the OX40 agonist ivuxolimab. This rearrangement joins TRBV7-2 to TRBJ2-5; 10 bases are a match to TRBD2. The receptor was derived from an adult with an advanced solid tumor such as melanoma, head and neck, liver or kidney cancer. CDR3 DNA: TGTGCCAGCAGCTTTCACCCCGTTGGGACTAGCGAGCAAGAGACCCAGTACTTC. Protein: CASSFHPVGTSEQETQYF. Based on the CDR3 plus reference TRBV7-2 and TRBJ2-5, the full variable domain is GAGVSQSPSNKVTEKGKDVELRCDPISGHTALYWYRQSLGQGLEFLIYFQGNSAPDKSGLPSDRFSAERTGGSVSTLTIQRTQQEDSAVYLCASSFHPVGTSEQETQYFGPGTRLLVL.